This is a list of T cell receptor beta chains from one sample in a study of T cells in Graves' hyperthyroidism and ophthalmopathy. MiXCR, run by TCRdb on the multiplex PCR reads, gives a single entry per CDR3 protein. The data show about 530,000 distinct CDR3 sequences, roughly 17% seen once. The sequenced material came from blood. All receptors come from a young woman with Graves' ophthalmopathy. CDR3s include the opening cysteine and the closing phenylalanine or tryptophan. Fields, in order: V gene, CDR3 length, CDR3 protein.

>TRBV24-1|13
CATKPGRDQPQHF
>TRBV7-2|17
CASSLVGGHLSGNTIYF
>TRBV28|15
CASSLSGTSGREQYF
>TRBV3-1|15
CASSQVLAGVNEQYF
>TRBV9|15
CASSVEGGTPYGYTF
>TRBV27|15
CASSLTGSFLYEQYF
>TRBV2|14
CASSEGHGTDTQYF
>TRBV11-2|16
CASSLTPAGVSYEQYF
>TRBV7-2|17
CASSLLAGGRGANVLTF
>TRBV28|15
CASSLDRDWGYGYTF
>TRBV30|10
CAAGEGGYTF
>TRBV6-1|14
CASSGTEDTYGYTF
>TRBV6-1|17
CASSYQTGWGLNTEAFF
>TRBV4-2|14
CASSRTGGEDTQYF
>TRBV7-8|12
CASSFGFSGYTF
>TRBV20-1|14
CSAETGEGNQPQHF
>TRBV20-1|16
CSARDDRGSSTDTQYF
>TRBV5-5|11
CASSATYGYTF